This is a list of T cell receptor beta chains from one sample in a study of cytomegalovirus exposure and HLA in healthy donors. Clones were read by immunoSEQ multiplex PCR, and TCRdb kept only the in-frame ones, dropping some. The data include 30,000 to 35,000 clones; the top ten clones carry about 1.9%. Sequencing was carried out using PBMCs. The receptors come from a middle-aged woman in good health and CMV-seropositive. Each CDR3 is given with its conserved first and last residue. A D gene is named only where the DNA matches it firmly.

J gene: TRBJ1-1; V gene: TRBV30; D gene: -; CDR3 DNA: TGTGCCTGGAGTCCCCATGAAGGGGTAGTAGCTTTCTTT; CDR3 protein: CAWSPHEGVVAFF
J gene: TRBJ2-7; V gene: TRBV29-1; D gene: -; CDR3 DNA: TGCAGCGTTAAACAGGCGGCTTACGAGCAGTACTTC; CDR3 protein: CSVKQAAYEQYF
J gene: TRBJ1-2; V gene: TRBV28; D gene: TRBD1; CDR3 DNA: TGTGCCAGCAGTTTGGCAGGGGGCGCTGGCTATGGCTACACCTTC; CDR3 protein: CASSLAGGAGYGYTF
J gene: TRBJ2-3; V gene: TRBV6-5; D gene: TRBD2; CDR3 DNA: TGTGCCAGCAGTTCCTCGGGACTAGCGGACACAGATACGCAGTATTTT; CDR3 protein: CASSSSGLADTDTQYF
J gene: TRBJ2-1; V gene: TRBV28; D gene: -; CDR3 DNA: TGTGCCAGCAGTACTCCACTAACTAATGAGCAGTTCTTC; CDR3 protein: CASSTPLTNEQFF
J gene: TRBJ2-5; V gene: TRBV18; D gene: TRBD2; CDR3 DNA: TGTGCCAGCTCACCACTACAACCTAGCGGGCGGCAGGGAGGCGGAGAGACCCAGTACTTC; CDR3 protein: CASSPLQPSGRQGGGETQYF
J gene: TRBJ2-3; V gene: TRBV4-2; D gene: TRBD2; CDR3 DNA: TGTGCCAGCAGCCAAGGGCTAGCGGGGCCCGAAGATACGCAGTATTTT; CDR3 protein: CASSQGLAGPEDTQYF
J gene: TRBJ1-2; V gene: TRBV5-1; D gene: -; CDR3 DNA: TGCGCCAGCAGCGGAGGTTCTACCGGGGACTATGGCTACACCTTC; CDR3 protein: CASSGGSTGDYGYTF